These T cell receptor beta chains were read from a single sample in a study of blood T cell repertoires in COVID-19. Profiled with immunoSEQ multiplex PCR; TCRdb holds only in-frame clones, not every one. The data hold 150,000 to 200,000 clones, with over 75% observed a single time. Sequencing was done on a sample of peripheral blood. These receptors were collected from a woman aged 70-85 years with acute or convalescent COVID-19. The CDR3 runs from the conserved cysteine through the conserved F or W. Fields, in order: V gene, D gene, J gene, clone size, CDR3 DNA, CDR3 protein. A D gene is named only where the DNA matches it firmly. The size entry is marked missing in some rows and otherwise reads once, few, many or a size class.

v_gene: TRBV30
d_gene: -
j_gene: TRBJ1-5
abundance: -
CDR3nt: TGTGCCTGGAGTCGGGGGACTCCGGGGGGCAATCAGCCCCAGCATTTT
CDR3aa: CAWSRGTPGGNQPQHF

v_gene: TRBV7-6
d_gene: TRBD2
j_gene: TRBJ2-5
abundance: -
CDR3nt: TGTGCCAGCAGCCAAGGACTAGCGGGAGGTTGGACCCAGTACTTC
CDR3aa: CASSQGLAGGWTQYF

v_gene: TRBV11-2
d_gene: -
j_gene: TRBJ2-3
abundance: -
CDR3nt: TGTGCCAGCAGCTTGGGGGCATGGACAGATACGCAGTATTTT
CDR3aa: CASSLGAWTDTQYF

v_gene: TRBV4-1
d_gene: TRBD2
j_gene: TRBJ2-7
abundance: -
CDR3nt: TGCGCCAGCAGCCAAGGGGGCCCTAGCGGGCCATCCTACGAGCAGTACTTC
CDR3aa: CASSQGGPSGPSYEQYF

v_gene: TRBV6-5
d_gene: -
j_gene: TRBJ2-3
abundance: few
CDR3nt: TGTGCCAGCAGTTACTATGCGAACACAGATACGCAGTATTTT
CDR3aa: CASSYYANTDTQYF

v_gene: TRBV3-1/TRBV3-2
d_gene: TRBD2
j_gene: TRBJ2-2
abundance: -
CDR3nt: TGTGCCAGCAGCCCCTCCGGACTAGCGGGAGGGGTCGGGGAGCTGTTTTTT
CDR3aa: CASSPSGLAGGVGELFF

v_gene: TRBV5-6
d_gene: TRBD1
j_gene: TRBJ2-7
abundance: -
CDR3nt: TGTGCCAGCAGCTCGTTCCGGACAGGGGGCTTCGAGCAGTACTTC
CDR3aa: CASSSFRTGGFEQYF

v_gene: TRBV9
d_gene: -
j_gene: TRBJ2-1
abundance: -
CDR3nt: TGTGCCAGCAGCGTACGTGGCGGCGACAATGAGCAGTTCTTC
CDR3aa: CASSVRGGDNEQFF

v_gene: TRBV5-1
d_gene: -
j_gene: TRBJ2-7
abundance: -
CDR3nt: TGCGCCAGCAGCTATAATTACGAGCAGTACTTC
CDR3aa: CASSYNYEQYF

v_gene: TRBV5-1
d_gene: TRBD2
j_gene: TRBJ2-2
abundance: once
CDR3nt: TGCGCCAGCAGCTTGGAGCGGGGGTCGGCCGGGGAGCTGTTTTTT
CDR3aa: CASSLERGSAGELFF

v_gene: TRBV27
d_gene: -
j_gene: TRBJ2-2
abundance: -
CDR3nt: TGTGCCAGCAGTTTTATCCCCGGGGAGCTGTTTTTT
CDR3aa: CASSFIPGELFF

v_gene: TRBV7-9
d_gene: -
j_gene: TRBJ2-5
abundance: -
CDR3nt: TGTGCCAGCAGCGCCCTACTAGTAGTAGAGACCCAGTACTTC
CDR3aa: CASSALLVVETQYF

v_gene: TRBV18
d_gene: TRBD2
j_gene: TRBJ2-1
abundance: -
CDR3nt: TGTGCCAGCTCACCACGGGGCGGGAGTGTGTACAATGAGCAGTTCTTC
CDR3aa: CASSPRGGSVYNEQFF

v_gene: TRBV6-5
d_gene: TRBD2
j_gene: TRBJ2-7
abundance: -
CDR3nt: TGTGCCAGCACCTCAGCGGGAGATATCTCCGAGCAGTACTTC
CDR3aa: CASTSAGDISEQYF

v_gene: TRBV2
d_gene: -
j_gene: TRBJ2-7
abundance: -
CDR3nt: TGTGCCAGCAGTGAAGTACGGGGTTACGAGCAGTACTTC
CDR3aa: CASSEVRGYEQYF

v_gene: TRBV4-2
d_gene: TRBD1
j_gene: TRBJ1-2
abundance: -
CDR3nt: TGTGCCAGCAGCCCTCCAACCGGGACAGGGGATGGCTACACCTTC
CDR3aa: CASSPPTGTGDGYTF

v_gene: TRBV7-2
d_gene: TRBD2
j_gene: TRBJ2-7
abundance: few
CDR3nt: TGTGCCAGCAGCCTTCCGAATAGCGGGGAAAACTTCTACGAGCAGTACTTC
CDR3aa: CASSLPNSGENFYEQYF

v_gene: TRBV6-5
d_gene: -
j_gene: TRBJ1-2
abundance: once
CDR3nt: TGTGCCAGCACCCTAACCTATGGCTACACCTTC
CDR3aa: CASTLTYGYTF

v_gene: TRBV4-2
d_gene: TRBD2
j_gene: TRBJ2-5
abundance: -
CDR3nt: TGTGCCAGCAGTCGTGGACTAGCGGGAGATGAGACCCAGTACTTC
CDR3aa: CASSRGLAGDETQYF

v_gene: TRBV5-1
d_gene: TRBD1
j_gene: TRBJ1-2
abundance: -
CDR3nt: TGCGCCAGCAGCTCCGGGACAGGGGGCGCTGGGGGCTACACCTTC
CDR3aa: CASSSGTGGAGGYTF

v_gene: TRBV30
d_gene: -
j_gene: TRBJ1-5
abundance: -
CDR3nt: TGTGCCTGGAGTGTACAGGGCGAGCAGCCCCAGCATTTT
CDR3aa: CAWSVQGEQPQHF

v_gene: TRBV7-8
d_gene: TRBD2
j_gene: TRBJ2-2
abundance: once
CDR3nt: TGTGCCAGCAGCCAGGGACTAGCGGGAGGCCTGAGAACCGGGGAGCTGTTTTTT
CDR3aa: CASSQGLAGGLRTGELFF

v_gene: TRBV9
d_gene: -
j_gene: TRBJ2-1
abundance: -
CDR3nt: TGTGCCAGCAGCGTTGGGCTAGCGAATTACAATGAGCAGTTCTTC
CDR3aa: CASSVGLANYNEQFF

v_gene: TRBV19
d_gene: TRBD1
j_gene: TRBJ1-2
abundance: -
CDR3nt: TGTGCCAGTAGAAAGACAGGGGGGAATTATGGCTACACCTTC
CDR3aa: CASRKTGGNYGYTF

v_gene: TRBV24-1
d_gene: -
j_gene: TRBJ2-1
abundance: -
CDR3nt: TGTGCCACCAGTGAGAATAAGCGCCCCAATGAGCAGTTCTTC
CDR3aa: CATSENKRPNEQFF

v_gene: TRBV7-5
d_gene: -
j_gene: TRBJ2-7
abundance: -
CDR3nt: TGTGCCAGAAGCTTATTGAGGTACGAGCAGTACTTC
CDR3aa: CARSLLRYEQYF

v_gene: TRBV4-1
d_gene: -
j_gene: TRBJ1-1
abundance: -
CDR3nt: TGCGCCAGCAGCCAAGGGTCGACTATTCACACTGAAGCTTTCTTT
CDR3aa: CASSQGSTIHTEAFF

v_gene: TRBV7-6
d_gene: -
j_gene: TRBJ2-1
abundance: -
CDR3nt: TGTGCCAGCAGCCCCAGCTCCTACAATGAGCAGTTCTTC
CDR3aa: CASSPSSYNEQFF

v_gene: TRBV27
d_gene: -
j_gene: TRBJ2-7
abundance: -
CDR3nt: TGTGCCAGCAGTGTGGACGGGGCCTACGAGCAGTACTTC
CDR3aa: CASSVDGAYEQYF